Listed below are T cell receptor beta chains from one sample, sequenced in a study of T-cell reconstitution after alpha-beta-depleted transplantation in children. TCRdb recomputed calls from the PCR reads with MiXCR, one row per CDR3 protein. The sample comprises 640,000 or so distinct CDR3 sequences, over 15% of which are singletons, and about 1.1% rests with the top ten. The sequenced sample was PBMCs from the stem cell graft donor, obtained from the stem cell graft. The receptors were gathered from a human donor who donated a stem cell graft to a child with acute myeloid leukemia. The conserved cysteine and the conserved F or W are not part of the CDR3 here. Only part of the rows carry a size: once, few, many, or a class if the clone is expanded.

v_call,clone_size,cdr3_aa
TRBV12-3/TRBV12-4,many,ASSSSGTAQF
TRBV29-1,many,SVHSGARNEQY
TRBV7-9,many,ASSLIRDEQF
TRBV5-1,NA,ASSLESKKLF
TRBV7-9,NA,ASSQAQGPANNEQF
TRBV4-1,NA,ASSQDRQASGETDTQY
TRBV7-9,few,ASSLGDSTEAF
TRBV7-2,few,ASSRKGSSTDTQY
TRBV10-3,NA,AIREGSDTEAF
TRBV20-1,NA,SGVAGGRVKNIQY
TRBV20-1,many,SARGTPRNEQF
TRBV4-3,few,ASSQDAGGAYEQY
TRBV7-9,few,ASSFRRGLDYGYT